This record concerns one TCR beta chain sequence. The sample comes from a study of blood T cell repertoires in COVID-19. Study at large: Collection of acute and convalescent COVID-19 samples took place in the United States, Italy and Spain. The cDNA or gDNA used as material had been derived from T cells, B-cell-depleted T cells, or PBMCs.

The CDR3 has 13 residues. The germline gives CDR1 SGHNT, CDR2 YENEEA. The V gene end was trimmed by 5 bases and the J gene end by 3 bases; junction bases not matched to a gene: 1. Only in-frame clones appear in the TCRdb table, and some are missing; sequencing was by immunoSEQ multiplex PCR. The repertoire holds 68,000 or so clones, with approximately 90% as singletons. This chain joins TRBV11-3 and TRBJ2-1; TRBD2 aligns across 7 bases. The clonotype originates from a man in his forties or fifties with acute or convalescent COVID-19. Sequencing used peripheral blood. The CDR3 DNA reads TGTGCCAGCAGCGGCGGGAGCTACAATGAGCAGTTCTTC. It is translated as CASSGGSYNEQFF.